These 7 T cell receptor beta chains originate from one sample sequenced in a study of spatial heterogeneity in lung cancer. Study-wide points: Tumors with more nonsynonymous mutations had more expanded intratumoral alpha and beta TCRs.

Time point here: sample taken at primary tumor resection. MiXCR was run by TCRdb on the 5' RACE reads, yielding one entry per CDR3 protein. Of about 3,000 distinct CDR3 sequences listed, about 6.9% were seen once; the top ten hold around 10%. Which antigens these TCRs recognize remains unknown. This sample comprised lung tumor tissue, obtained at surgery. The receptors stem from a male donor with early-stage non-small cell lung cancer.

By proportion, this clonotype is medium-sized. One junction end disagrees with the germline gene, perhaps due to a read error. The chain recombines TRBV20-1 with TRBJ1-4; D unresolved. CDR1 is DFQATT, CDR2 SNEGSKA, per germline (reference sequence). CDR3 length: 11 amino acids. The DNA for the CDR3 is TGCAGTGCCGCTCCGTATGACAAACTGTTTTTT. This encodes CSAAPYDKLFF.

The chain combines TRBV11-2 with TRBJ2-1; 10 nucleotides match TRBD2. There are 16 residues in the CDR3. The V segment lost 3 bases and the J segment 0 bases; nucleotides outside the gene matches: 2. CDR1 is SGHAT and CDR2 is FQNNGV in the germline V gene. CDR3 sequence: CASSFLAGASYNEQFF. As DNA, the CDR3 is TGTGCCAGCAGCTTCCTAGCGGGGGCCTCCTACAATGAGCAGTTCTTC.

This clonotype was detected ten times or more. The V gene is TRBV4-2, the J gene TRBJ2-4; tentative D call: TRBD1 (6 bases). The germline gives CDR1 LGHNA, CDR2 YNFKEQ. With 0 bases removed from V and 5 bases from J, the gap between germline ends came to 8 bases. This CDR3 spans 14 amino acids. Here the CDR3 DNA reads TGTGCCAGCAGCCAAGACGCAGGGGAAAACATTCAGTACTTC. It yields the protein CASSQDAGENIQYF.

Sample share makes this clonotype medium-sized (0.01 to 0.1%). The chain recombines TRBV4-2 with TRBJ1-3, with D perhaps matching TRBD1 (5 bases). Trimming stripped 0 bases from V and 2 bases from J, with 11 bases between. This CDR3 is built from 16 residues. The germline CDR1 and CDR2 sequences are LGHNA and YNFKEQ. The CDR3 loop reads CASSQDGPRAGNTIYF. Here the CDR3 DNA reads TGTGCCAGCAGCCAAGACGGGCCCAGGGCTGGAAACACCATATATTTT.

This clonotype is medium-sized. V usage is TRBV6-1 and J usage is TRBJ1-2; weak D call: TRBD1 (5 bases). Germline V gene sequence: CDR1 MNHNS, CDR2 SASEGT. The V end lost 3 bases, the J end lost 2 bases, and 13 bases lay between the germline ends. The CDR3 is 15 residues long. The CDR3 sequence: CASSESQAFNYGYTF. In nucleotides, the CDR3 is TGTGCCAGCAGTGAGTCACAGGCTTTCAACTATGGCTACACCTTC.

This clonotype is medium-sized in the sample. The chain uses TRBV9 and TRBJ2-5, with a possible D match to TRBD2 (6 bases). Germline V gene lookup returns CDR1 SGDLS and CDR2 YYNGEE. This CDR3 region has 15 residues. V was cut by 4 bases and J by 5 bases, with 18 bases left in between. Written as DNA, the CDR3 is TGTGCCAGCAGCTACGAGGGACTGTCCGGGGAGACCCAGTACTTC. Translating gives CASSYEGLSGETQYF.

By its share, this clonotype is medium-sized. This chain uses TRBV20-1 with TRBJ1-6; D is undetermined. Trimming shortened V by 3 bases and J by 6 bases, and 15 bases separated the two germline ends. This CDR3 has 15 residues. In germline, CDR1 is DFQATT, CDR2 SNEGSKA (reference sequence). CDR3 loop: CSASFSPEGNSPLHF. As DNA, the CDR3 is TGCAGTGCTAGTTTCAGTCCCGAGGGTAATTCACCCCTCCACTTT.